Presented here are 10 T cell receptor beta chains from one specimen sequenced in a study of T cells expressing NK-cell markers. TCRdb reprocessed the 5' RACE reads and keeps a single row for each CDR3 protein, giving no DNA. This sample contains 200,000 to 300,000 distinct CDR3 sequences. What was sequenced was blood T cells: a sorted CD56 or NKG2C T cell subset, CD4+ or CD8+ T cells, or bulk PBMC T cells (not recorded which). Source of these receptors: a woman aged 18-70 years in good health.

The chain couples TRBV20-1 to TRBJ2-7; TCRdb's assignment of TRBD2 cannot be checked, as there is no DNA. From germline, CDR1 is DFQATT and CDR2 SNEGSKA (reference sequence). The CDR3 extends over 14 amino acids. The CDR3: CSAGWSGGPGEQYF.

The chain recombines TRBV24-1 with TRBJ1-2; the TCRdb call, TRBD1, lacks DNA for checking. Germline-derived CDR1 and CDR2 are KGHDR and SFDVKD. The CDR3 has 13 amino acids. CDR3 sequence: CAKRTGLNYGYTF.

The chain combines TRBV12-5 with TRBJ1-5; there is no DNA to check the TCRdb D call of TRBD1. The CDR3 runs 15 residues. Germline V gene lookup returns CDR1 LGHNT and CDR2 FRNRAP. The CDR3 region is CASGGDTSFNQPQHF.

The chain carries TRBV10-3 and TRBJ2-5; as DNA is missing, the TRBD1 call by TCRdb cannot be tested. The CDR3 is made up of 13 amino acids. CDR1 is ENHRY and CDR2 is SYGVKD in the germline V gene. CDR3 sequence reads: CAISERTEETQYF.

The rearrangement joins TRBV25-1 to TRBJ2-1. From germline, CDR1 is MGHDK and CDR2 SYGVNS. The CDR3 is 15 residues long. CDR3 loop: CASNRAGARYNEQFF.

CDR3 protein: CGASKTGETQYF. This chain connects TRBV10-3 to TRBJ2-5. The CDR3 length is 12 residues. CDR1 is ENHRY and CDR2 is SYGVKD in the germline V gene.

V gene TRBV2 combines with J gene TRBJ2-3; TCRdb lists TRBD1, though no DNA is available to test this call. Germline V gene data show CDR1 as SNHLY and CDR2 as FYNNEI. This CDR3 comprises 15 residues. CDR3 amino acids: CASSETGGPRDTQYF. Looking up the rest from reference TRBV2 and TRBJ2-3 gives the full variable domain: EPEVTQTPSHQVTQMGQEVILRCVPISNHLYFYWYRQILGQKVEFLVSFYNNEISEKSEIFDDQFSVERPDGSNFTLKIRSTKLEDSAMYFCASSETGGPRDTQYFGPGTRLTVL.

The CDR3: CASSEWEQINSPLHF. The rearrangement links TRBV25-1 to TRBJ1-6. This CDR3 contains 15 residues. Germline CDR1 and CDR2: MGHDK and SYGVNS.

This CDR3 is CGSRYTGEETQYF. The chain couples TRBV7-2 to TRBJ2-5; TCRdb proposes TRBD1, but this gene call is untestable without DNA. The CDR3 extends over 13 amino acids. Germline CDR1 SGHTA, CDR2 FQGNSA.

The rearrangement joins TRBV30 to TRBJ2-2; the D call from TCRdb, TRBD2, cannot be confirmed without DNA. The CDR3 loop spans 11 amino acids. Per the germline V gene, CDR1 is GTSNPN and CDR2 is SVGIG (reference sequence). The chain's CDR3 is CAWMGAGELFF.